This note documents a single TCR beta chain sequence. CDR1 and CDR2 (germline): LNHNV, YYDKDF (reference sequence). Trimming took off 0 bases at V and 7 bases at J, with 6 bases between the two ends. The CDR3 covers 12 residues. The sample is drawn from a study of blood T cell repertoires in COVID-19. Study-level background: PBMCs, B-cell-depleted T cells, or T cells were the source of the cDNA or gDNA that made up the material.

Study processing details: The authors estimated nucleated cell counts from reference gene primer amplification. Using immunoSEQ multiplex PCR, the repertoire was profiled, and TCRdb retains in-frame clones only, with some absent. V, J and clone size reflect that table, while D and trimming were determined from the DNA. The sample lists about 52,000 clones; under 85% were seen once. This chain links TRBV15 with TRBJ2-5; D remains unclear. This clonotype was obtained from a man between 65 and 85 years old with active COVID-19. The sequenced sample was peripheral blood. CDR3 nucleotides: TGTGCCACCAGCAGAGATATCGGGACCCAGTACTTC. Amino acid sequence: CATSRDIGTQYF. The full variable domain, its missing parts supplied by reference TRBV15 and TRBJ2-5, is DAMVIQNPRYQVTQFGKPVTLSCSQTLNHNVMYWYQQKSSQAPKLLFHYYDKDFNNEADTPDNFQSRRPNTSFCFLDIRSPGLGDTAMYLCATSRDIGTQYFGPGTRLLVL.